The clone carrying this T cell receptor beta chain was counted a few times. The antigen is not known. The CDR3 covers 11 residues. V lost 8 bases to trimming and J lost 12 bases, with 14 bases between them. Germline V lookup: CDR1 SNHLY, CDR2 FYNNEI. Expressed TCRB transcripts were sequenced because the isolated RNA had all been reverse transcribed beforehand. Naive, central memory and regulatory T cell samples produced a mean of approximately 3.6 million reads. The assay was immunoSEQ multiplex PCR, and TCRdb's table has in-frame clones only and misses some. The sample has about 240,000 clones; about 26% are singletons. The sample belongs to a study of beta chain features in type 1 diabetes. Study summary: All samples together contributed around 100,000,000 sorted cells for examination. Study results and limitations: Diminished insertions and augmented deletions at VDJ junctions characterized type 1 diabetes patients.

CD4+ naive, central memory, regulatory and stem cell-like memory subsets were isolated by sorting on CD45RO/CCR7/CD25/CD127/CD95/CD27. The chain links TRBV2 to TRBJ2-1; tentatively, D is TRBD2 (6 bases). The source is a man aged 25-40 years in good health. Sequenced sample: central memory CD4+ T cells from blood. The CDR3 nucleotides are TGTGCCAGCTCAAAGGAGGGAGCGCAGTTCTTC. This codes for CASSKEGAQFF.